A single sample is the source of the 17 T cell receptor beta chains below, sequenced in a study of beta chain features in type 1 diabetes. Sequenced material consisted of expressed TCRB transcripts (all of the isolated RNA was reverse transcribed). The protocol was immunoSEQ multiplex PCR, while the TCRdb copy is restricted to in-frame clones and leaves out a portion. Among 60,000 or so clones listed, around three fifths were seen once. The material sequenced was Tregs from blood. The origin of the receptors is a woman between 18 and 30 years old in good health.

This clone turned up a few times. The CDR3 is CASSPRQGGRADTQYF. The CDR3 DNA follows: TGTGCCAGCAGCCCTCGACAGGGCGGGAGGGCAGATACGCAGTATTTT. The chain carries TRBV9 and TRBJ2-3; TRBD2 matches at 9 bases. Trimming removed 4 bases from V and 4 bases from J; junction bases left unmatched: 10. CDR3 size: 16 residues. The germline V gene has CDR1 SGDLS and CDR2 YYNGEE.

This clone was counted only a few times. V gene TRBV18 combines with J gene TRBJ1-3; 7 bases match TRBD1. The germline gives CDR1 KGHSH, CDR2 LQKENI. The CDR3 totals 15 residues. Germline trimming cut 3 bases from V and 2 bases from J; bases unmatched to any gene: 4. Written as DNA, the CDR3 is TGTGCCAGCTCACCCCGGGACAGCACTGGAAACACCATATATTTT. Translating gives CASSPRDSTGNTIYF. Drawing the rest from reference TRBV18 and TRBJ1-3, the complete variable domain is NAGVMQNPRHLVRRRGQEARLRCSPMKGHSHVYWYRQLPEEGLKFMVYLQKENIIDESGMPKERFSAEFPKEGPSILRIQQVVRGDSAAYFCASSPRDSTGNTIYFGEGSWLTVV.

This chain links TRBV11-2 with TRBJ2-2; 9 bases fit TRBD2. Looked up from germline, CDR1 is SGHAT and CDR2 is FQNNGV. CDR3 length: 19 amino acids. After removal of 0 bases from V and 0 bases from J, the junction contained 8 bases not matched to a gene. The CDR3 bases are TGTGCCAGCAGCTTAGATCGAGGTAGCGGGAGTACGAACACCGGGGAGCTGTTTTTT. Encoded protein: CASSLDRGSGSTNTGELFF.

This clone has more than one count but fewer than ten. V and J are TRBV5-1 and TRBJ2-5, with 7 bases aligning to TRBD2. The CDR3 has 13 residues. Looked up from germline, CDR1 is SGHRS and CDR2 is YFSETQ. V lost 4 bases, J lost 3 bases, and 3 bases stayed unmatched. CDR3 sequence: CASSAGLEETQYF. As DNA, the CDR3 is TGCGCCAGCAGCGCCGGACTAGAAGAGACCCAGTACTTC.

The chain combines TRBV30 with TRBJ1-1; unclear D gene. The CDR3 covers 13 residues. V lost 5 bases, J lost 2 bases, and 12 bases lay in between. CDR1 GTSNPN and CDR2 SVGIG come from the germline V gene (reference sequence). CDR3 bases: TGTGCCTGGGGCCGGGGATTCAACACTGAAGCTTTCTTT. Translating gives CAWGRGFNTEAFF.

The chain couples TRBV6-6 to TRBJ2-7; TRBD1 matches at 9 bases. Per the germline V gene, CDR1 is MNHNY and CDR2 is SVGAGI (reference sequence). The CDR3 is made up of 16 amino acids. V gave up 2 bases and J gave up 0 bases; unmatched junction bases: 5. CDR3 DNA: TGTGCCAGCAGTTACCCGACAGGGGGTAGCTCCTACGAGCAGTACTTC. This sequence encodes CASSYPTGGSSYEQYF.

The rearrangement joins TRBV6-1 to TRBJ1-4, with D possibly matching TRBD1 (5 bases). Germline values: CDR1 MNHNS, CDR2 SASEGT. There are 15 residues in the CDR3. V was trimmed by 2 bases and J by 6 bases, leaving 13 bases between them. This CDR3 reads CASSEFGQWDEKLFF. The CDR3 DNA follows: TGTGCCAGCAGTGAATTCGGACAATGGGATGAAAAACTGTTTTTT.

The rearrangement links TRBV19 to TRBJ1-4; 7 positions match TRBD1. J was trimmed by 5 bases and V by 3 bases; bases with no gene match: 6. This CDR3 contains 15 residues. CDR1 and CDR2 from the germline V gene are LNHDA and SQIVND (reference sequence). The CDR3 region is CASSIGDSQNEKLFF. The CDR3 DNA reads TGTGCCAGTAGTATCGGGGACAGTCAGAATGAAAAACTGTTTTTT. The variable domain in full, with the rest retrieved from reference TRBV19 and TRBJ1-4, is DGGITQSPKYLFRKEGQNVTLSCEQNLNHDAMYWYRQDPGQGLRLIYYSQIVNDFQKGDIAEGYSVSREKKESFPLTVTSAQKNPTAFYLCASSIGDSQNEKLFFGSGTQLSVL.

CDR3 in amino acids: CASSKLAGGENTGELFF. As DNA, the CDR3 is TGTGCCAGCAGCAAACTAGCGGGGGGCGAGAACACCGGGGAGCTGTTTTTT. The genes are TRBV7-3 and TRBJ2-2, with 12 bases aligning to TRBD2. Germline values: CDR1 SGHTA, CDR2 FQGTGA. V gave up 5 bases and J gave up 1 base; unmatched junction bases: 5. The CDR3 is 17 residues long.

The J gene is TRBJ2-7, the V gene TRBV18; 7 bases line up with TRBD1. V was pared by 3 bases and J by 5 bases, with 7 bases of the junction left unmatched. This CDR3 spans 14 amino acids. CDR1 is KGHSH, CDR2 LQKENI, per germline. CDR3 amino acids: CASSPRGQANEQYF. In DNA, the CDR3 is TGTGCCAGCTCACCTAGAGGACAGGCAAACGAGCAGTACTTC. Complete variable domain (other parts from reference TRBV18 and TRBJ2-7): NAGVMQNPRHLVRRRGQEARLRCSPMKGHSHVYWYRQLPEEGLKFMVYLQKENIIDESGMPKERFSAEFPKEGPSILRIQQVVRGDSAAYFCASSPRGQANEQYFGPGTRLTVT.

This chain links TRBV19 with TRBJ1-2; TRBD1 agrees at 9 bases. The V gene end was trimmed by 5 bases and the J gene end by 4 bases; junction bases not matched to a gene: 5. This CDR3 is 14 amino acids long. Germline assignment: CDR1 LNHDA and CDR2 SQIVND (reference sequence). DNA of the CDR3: TGTGCCAGTAGTCCCCAGGGACAGGGCTATGGCTACACCTTC. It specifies CASSPQGQGYGYTF.

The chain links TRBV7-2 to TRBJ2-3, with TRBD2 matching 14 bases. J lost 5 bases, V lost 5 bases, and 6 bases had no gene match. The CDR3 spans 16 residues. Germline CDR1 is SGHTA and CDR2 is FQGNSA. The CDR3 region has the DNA TGTGCCAGCAGCGCTGGACTAGCGGGGGGCGTAGATACGCAGTATTTT. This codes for CASSAGLAGGVDTQYF.

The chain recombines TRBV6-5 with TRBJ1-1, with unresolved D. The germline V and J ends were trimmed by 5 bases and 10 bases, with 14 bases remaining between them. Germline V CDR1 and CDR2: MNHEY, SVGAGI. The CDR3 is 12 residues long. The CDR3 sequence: CASSPEWGGAFF. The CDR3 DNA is TGTGCCAGCAGTCCCGAATGGGGAGGAGCTTTCTTT.

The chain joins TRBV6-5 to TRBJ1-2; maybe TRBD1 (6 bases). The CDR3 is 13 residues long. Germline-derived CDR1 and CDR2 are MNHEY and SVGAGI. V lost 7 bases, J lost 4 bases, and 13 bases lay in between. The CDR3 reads CASNPGGSYGYTF. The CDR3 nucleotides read TGTGCCAGCAACCCGGGGGGCAGCTATGGCTACACCTTC.

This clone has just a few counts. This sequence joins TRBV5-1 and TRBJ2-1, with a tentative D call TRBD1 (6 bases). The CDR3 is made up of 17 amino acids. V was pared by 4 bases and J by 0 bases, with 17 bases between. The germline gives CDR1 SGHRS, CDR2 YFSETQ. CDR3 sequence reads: CASSTWPQGSSYNEQFF. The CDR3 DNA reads TGCGCCAGCAGCACGTGGCCGCAGGGGAGCTCCTACAATGAGCAGTTCTTC.

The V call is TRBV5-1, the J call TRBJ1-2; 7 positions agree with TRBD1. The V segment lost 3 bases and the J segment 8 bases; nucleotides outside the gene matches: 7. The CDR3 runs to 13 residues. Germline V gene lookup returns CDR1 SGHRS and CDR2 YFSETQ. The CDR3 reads CASSYDRDRGYTF. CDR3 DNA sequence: TGCGCCAGCAGCTACGACAGGGACCGGGGCTACACCTTC.

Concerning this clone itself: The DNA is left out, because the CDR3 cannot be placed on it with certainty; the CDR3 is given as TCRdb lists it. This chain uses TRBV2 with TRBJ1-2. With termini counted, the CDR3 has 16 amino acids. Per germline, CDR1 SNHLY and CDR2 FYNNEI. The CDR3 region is CASRAGSWDTPLGTGF.